A selection of T cell receptor beta chains follows, all from one sample in a study of OX40 agonist ivuxolimab in advanced cancers. Repertoires were generated with immunoSEQ multiplex PCR, while TCRdb's copy carries only in-frame clones and drops some. Of about 40,000 clones in the sample, approximately 80% were seen once. This specimen was CD4+ or CD8+ T cells sorted from blood, taken in a trial of the OX40 agonist ivuxolimab. The receptor source for this set is an adult with an advanced solid tumor such as melanoma, head and neck, liver or kidney cancer. CDR3s include the opening cysteine and the closing phenylalanine or tryptophan. The D gene is left open where the match is weak.

CDR3: CASSYSQIAMEQLFF
DNA: TGTGCCAGCAGTTACTCTCAGATAGCTATGGAGCAACTGTTTTTT
D: NA
J: TRBJ1-4
V: TRBV6-5

CDR3: CASSPTGGGYEQYF
DNA: TGTGCCAGCAGCCCCACCGGGGGGGGCTACGAGCAGTACTTC
D: TRBD2
J: TRBJ2-7
V: TRBV7-6

CDR3: CASSLEDLNTEAFF
DNA: TGTGCCAGCAGCTTGGAGGATTTGAACACTGAAGCTTTCTTT
D: NA
J: TRBJ1-1
V: TRBV7-9

CDR3: CASSEGRYEQYF
DNA: TGTGCCAGCAGCGAGGGCCGCTACGAGCAGTACTTC
D: NA
J: TRBJ2-7
V: TRBV7-9

CDR3: CASSLGSGGLSYGYTF
DNA: TGCGCCAGCAGCTTGGGCTCGGGGGGTTTGAGCTATGGCTACACCTTC
D: NA
J: TRBJ1-2
V: TRBV5-1

CDR3: CASSLLAGDGTDTQYF
DNA: TGCGCCAGCAGCTTATTAGCGGGAGACGGGACAGATACGCAGTATTTT
D: TRBD2
J: TRBJ2-3
V: TRBV5-1

CDR3: CASGRTQSPDTQYF
DNA: TGTGCCAGCGGCCGGACCCAGAGCCCAGATACGCAGTATTTT
D: NA
J: TRBJ2-3
V: TRBV9

CDR3: CASPARGQANEKLFF
DNA: TGTGCCAGCCCCGCCCGGGGACAAGCTAATGAAAAACTGTTTTTT
D: NA
J: TRBJ1-4
V: TRBV11-3

CDR3: CASSLPGQTSFGNTIYF
DNA: TGTGCCAGCAGTTTGCCGGGACAGACTAGCTTTGGAAACACCATATATTTT
D: TRBD1
J: TRBJ1-3
V: TRBV28

CDR3: CAIPMGATDATVPTNEKLFF
DNA: TGTGCCATCCCAATGGGGGCCACAGACGCAACGGTTCCAACTAATGAAAAACTGTTTTTT
D: NA
J: TRBJ1-4
V: TRBV21-1